This T cell receptor beta chain stems from a study of blood T cell repertoires in COVID-19. Background on the study: Specimens from acute and convalescent COVID-19 originated in the United States, Italy and Spain. PBMCs, B-cell-depleted T cells, or T cells provided the cDNA or gDNA that made up the material.

The CDR3 consists of 16 residues. The V gene lost 2 bases and the J gene lost 4 bases, with 17 bases spanning the gap. Looked up from germline, CDR1 is MNHNS and CDR2 is SASEGT. Authors' methods: Amplified reference gene primers provided the basis for estimating nucleated cell counts. Generated by immunoSEQ multiplex PCR, the TCRdb table keeps only in-frame clones and is missing some. V, J and clone size were drawn from that table, and D and trimming were deduced from the DNA. The sample shows around 77,000 clones, roughly 90% of them seen only once. The rearrangement uses TRBV6-1 and TRBJ1-2, with D unresolved. What was sequenced was peripheral blood. The receptor was isolated from a woman of 80 years or more with active or convalescent COVID-19. DNA for the CDR3: TGTGCCAGCAGTGAACGGTCAGACCGACTGCTCTATGGCTACACCTTC. Its protein product is CASSERSDRLLYGYTF.